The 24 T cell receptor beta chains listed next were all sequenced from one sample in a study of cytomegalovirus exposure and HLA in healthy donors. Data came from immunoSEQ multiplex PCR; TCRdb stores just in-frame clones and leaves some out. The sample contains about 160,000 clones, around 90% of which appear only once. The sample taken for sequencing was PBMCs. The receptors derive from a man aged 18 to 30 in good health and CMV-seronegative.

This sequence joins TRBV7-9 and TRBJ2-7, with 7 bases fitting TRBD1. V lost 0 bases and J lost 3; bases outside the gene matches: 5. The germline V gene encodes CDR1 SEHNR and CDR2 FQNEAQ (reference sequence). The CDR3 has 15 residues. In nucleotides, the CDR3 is TGTGCCAGCAGCTTAGCGGGACAGATTAACTACGAGCAGTACTTC. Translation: CASSLAGQINYEQYF. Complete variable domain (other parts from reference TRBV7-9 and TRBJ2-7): DTGVSQNPRHKITKRGQNVTFRCDPISEHNRLYWYRQTLGQGPEFLTYFQNEAQLEKSRLLSDRFSAERPKGSFSTLEIQRTEQGDSAMYLCASSLAGQINYEQYFGPGTRLTVT.

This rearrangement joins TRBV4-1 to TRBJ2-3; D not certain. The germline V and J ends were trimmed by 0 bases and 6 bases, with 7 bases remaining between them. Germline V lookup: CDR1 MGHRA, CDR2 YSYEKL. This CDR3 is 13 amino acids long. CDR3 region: CASSQDWQDTQYF. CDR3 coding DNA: TGCGCCAGCAGCCAAGATTGGCAGGATACGCAGTATTTT.

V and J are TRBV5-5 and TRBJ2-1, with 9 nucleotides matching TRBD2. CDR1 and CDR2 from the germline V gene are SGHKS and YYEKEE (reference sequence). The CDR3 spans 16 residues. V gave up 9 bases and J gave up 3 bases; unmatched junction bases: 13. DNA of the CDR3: TGTGCCACGTCGGGCGAAGCGGGGGGAGTCTACAATGAGCAGTTCTTC. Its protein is CATSGEAGGVYNEQFF.

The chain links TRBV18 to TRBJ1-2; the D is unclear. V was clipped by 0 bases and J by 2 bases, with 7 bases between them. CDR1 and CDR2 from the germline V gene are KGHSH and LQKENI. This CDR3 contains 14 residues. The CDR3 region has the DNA TGTGCCAGCTCACCACCGAGCGGGAACTATGGCTACACCTTC. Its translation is CASSPPSGNYGYTF.

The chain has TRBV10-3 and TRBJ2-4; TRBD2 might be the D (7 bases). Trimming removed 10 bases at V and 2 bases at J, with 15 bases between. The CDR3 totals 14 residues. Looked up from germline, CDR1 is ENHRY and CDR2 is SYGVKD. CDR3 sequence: CATEGGGSKNIQYF. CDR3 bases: TGTGCCACCGAGGGAGGGGGGTCCAAAAACATTCAGTACTTC.

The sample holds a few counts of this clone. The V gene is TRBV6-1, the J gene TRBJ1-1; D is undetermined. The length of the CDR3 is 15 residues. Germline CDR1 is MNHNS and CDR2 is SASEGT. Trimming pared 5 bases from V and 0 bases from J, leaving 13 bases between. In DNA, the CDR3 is TGTGCCAGCAGTATCGAGGGCCACATGAACACTGAAGCTTTCTTT. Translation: CASSIEGHMNTEAFF.

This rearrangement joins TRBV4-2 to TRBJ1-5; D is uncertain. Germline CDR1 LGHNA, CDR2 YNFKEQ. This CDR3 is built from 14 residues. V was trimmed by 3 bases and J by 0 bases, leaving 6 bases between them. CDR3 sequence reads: CASSQSHSNQPQHF. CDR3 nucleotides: TGTGCCAGCAGCCAGAGTCATAGCAATCAGCCCCAGCATTTT.

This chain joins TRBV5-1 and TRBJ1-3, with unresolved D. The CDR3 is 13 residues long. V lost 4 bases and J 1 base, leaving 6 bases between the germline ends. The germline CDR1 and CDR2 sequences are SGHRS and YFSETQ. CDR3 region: CASSADSGNTIYF. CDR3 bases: TGCGCCAGCAGCGCGGATTCTGGAAACACCATATATTTT.

CDR3 nucleotide sequence: TGTGCCTCTAAAGCCAGGGCTAACTATGGCTACACCTTC. Protein product: CASKARANYGYTF. The genes are TRBV27 and TRBJ1-2; D possibly corresponds to TRBD1 (5 bases). This CDR3 contains 13 residues. Trimming took off 11 bases at V and 0 bases at J, with 13 bases between the two ends. Germline CDR1 reads MNHEY; CDR2 reads SMNVEV (reference sequence).

In DNA form, the CDR3 reads TGTGCCAGCAGCCAAGAAGCGGCCTCCTACAATGAGCAGTTCTTC. Residues: CASSQEAASYNEQFF. V and J are TRBV4-2 and TRBJ2-1; maybe TRBD2 (5 bases). The V gene's germline CDR1 is LGHNA and CDR2 YNFKEQ. Trimming removed 0 bases from V and 0 bases from J, with 6 bases in between. CDR3 length equals 15 residues.

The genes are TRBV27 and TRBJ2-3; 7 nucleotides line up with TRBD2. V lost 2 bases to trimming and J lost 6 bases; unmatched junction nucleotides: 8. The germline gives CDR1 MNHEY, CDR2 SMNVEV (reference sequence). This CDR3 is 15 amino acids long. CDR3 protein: CASSLEAGDSDTQYF. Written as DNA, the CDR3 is TGTGCCAGCAGTTTAGAGGCGGGAGATTCGGATACGCAGTATTTT.

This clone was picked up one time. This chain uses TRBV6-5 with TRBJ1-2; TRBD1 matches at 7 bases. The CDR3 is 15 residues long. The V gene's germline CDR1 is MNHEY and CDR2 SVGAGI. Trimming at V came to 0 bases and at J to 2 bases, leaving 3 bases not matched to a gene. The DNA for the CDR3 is TGTGCCAGCAGTTACTCAGGGGGCGTCAACTATGGCTACACCTTC. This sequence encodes CASSYSGGVNYGYTF.

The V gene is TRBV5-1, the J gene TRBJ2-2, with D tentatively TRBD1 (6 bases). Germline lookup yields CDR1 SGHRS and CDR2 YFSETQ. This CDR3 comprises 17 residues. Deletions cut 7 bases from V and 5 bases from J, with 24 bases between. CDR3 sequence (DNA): TGCGCCAGCTTTGTCGGGGCAGGGGCTCTCCGGACCGGGGAGCTGTTTTTT. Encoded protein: CASFVGAGALRTGELFF.

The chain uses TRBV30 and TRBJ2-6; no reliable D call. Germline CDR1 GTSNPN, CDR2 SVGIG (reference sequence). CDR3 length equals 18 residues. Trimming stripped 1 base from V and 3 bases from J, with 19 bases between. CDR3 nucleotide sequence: TGTGCCTGGAGTGGATTAGGTGTTCGGGTTTATGGGGCCAACGTCCTGACTTTC. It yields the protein CAWSGLGVRVYGANVLTF. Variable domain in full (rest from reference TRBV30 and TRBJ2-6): SQTIHQWPATLVQPVGSPLSLECTVEGTSNPNLYWYRQAAGRGLQLLFYSVGIGQISSEVPQNLSASRPQDRQFILSSKKLLLSDSGFYLCAWSGLGVRVYGANVLTFGAGSRLTVL.

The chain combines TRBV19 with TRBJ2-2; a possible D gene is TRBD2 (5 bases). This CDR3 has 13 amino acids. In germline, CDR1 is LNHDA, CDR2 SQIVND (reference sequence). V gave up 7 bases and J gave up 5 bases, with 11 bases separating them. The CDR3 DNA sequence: TGTGCCAGTACCCAAAGGGAGACCGGGGAGCTGTTTTTT. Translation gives CASTQRETGELFF.

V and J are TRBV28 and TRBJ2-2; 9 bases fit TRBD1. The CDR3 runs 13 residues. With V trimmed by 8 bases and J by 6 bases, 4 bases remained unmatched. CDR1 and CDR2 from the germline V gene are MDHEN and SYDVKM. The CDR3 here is CASGGQGPGELFF. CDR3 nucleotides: TGTGCCAGCGGGGGACAGGGCCCCGGGGAGCTGTTTTTT.

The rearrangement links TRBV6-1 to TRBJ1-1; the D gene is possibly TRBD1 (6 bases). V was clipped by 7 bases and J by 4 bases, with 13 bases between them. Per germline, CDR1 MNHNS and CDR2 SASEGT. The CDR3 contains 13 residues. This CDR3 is CASTLQGFTEAFF. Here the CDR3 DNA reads TGTGCCAGCACCCTACAGGGATTCACTGAAGCTTTCTTT.

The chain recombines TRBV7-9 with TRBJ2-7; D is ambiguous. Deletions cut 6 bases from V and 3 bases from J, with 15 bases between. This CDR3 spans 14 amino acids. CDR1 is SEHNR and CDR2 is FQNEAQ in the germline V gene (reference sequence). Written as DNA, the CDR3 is TGTGCCAGCAGTTTTAGGCTCGGGTACTACGAGCAGTACTTC. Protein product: CASSFRLGYYEQYF.

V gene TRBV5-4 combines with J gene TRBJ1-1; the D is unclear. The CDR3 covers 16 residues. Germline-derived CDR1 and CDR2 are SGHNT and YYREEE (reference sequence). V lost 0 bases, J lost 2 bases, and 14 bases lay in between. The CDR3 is CASSLGQAPLNTEAFF. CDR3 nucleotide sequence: TGTGCCAGCAGCTTGGGGCAGGCTCCCCTTAACACTGAAGCTTTCTTT.

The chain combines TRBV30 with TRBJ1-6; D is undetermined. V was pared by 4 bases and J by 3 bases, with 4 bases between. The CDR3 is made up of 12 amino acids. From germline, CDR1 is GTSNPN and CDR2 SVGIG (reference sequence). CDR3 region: CAWTVYNSPLHF. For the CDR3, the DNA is TGTGCCTGGACGGTCTATAATTCACCCCTCCACTTT. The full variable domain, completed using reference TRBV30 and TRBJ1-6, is SQTIHQWPATLVQPVGSPLSLECTVEGTSNPNLYWYRQAAGRGLQLLFYSVGIGQISSEVPQNLSASRPQDRQFILSSKKLLLSDSGFYLCAWTVYNSPLHFGNGTRLTVT.

The DNA for the CDR3 is TGTGCCTCCGGCCGCCCTCGAGGGGGCAACACAGATACGCAGTATTTT. It codes for CASGRPRGGNTDTQYF. This sequence joins TRBV27 and TRBJ2-3, with 7 bases that match TRBD1. With V trimmed by 11 bases and J by 2 bases, 16 bases remained unmatched. The CDR3 runs to 16 residues. Germline V gene lookup returns CDR1 MNHEY and CDR2 SMNVEV (reference sequence).

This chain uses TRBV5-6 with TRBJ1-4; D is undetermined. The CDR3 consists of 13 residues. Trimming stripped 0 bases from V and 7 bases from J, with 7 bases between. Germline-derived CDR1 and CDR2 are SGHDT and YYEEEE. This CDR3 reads CASSLGGIEKLFF. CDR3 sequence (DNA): TGTGCCAGCAGCTTGGGCGGGATTGAAAAACTGTTTTTT.

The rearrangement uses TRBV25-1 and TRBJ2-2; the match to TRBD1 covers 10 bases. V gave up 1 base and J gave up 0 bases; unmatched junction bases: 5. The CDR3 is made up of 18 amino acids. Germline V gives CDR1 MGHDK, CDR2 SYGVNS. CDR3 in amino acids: CASSELGQGSANTGELFF. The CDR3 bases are TGTGCCAGCAGTGAATTGGGACAGGGGTCCGCGAACACCGGGGAGCTGTTTTTT.

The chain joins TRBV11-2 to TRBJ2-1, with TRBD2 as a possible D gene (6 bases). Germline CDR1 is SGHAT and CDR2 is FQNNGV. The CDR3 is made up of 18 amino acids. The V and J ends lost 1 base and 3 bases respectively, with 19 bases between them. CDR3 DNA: TGTGCCAGCAGCTTAGTCCTCTCTCGGCGGGGAGTCTACAATGAGCAGTTCTTC. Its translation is CASSLVLSRRGVYNEQFF.